This TCR beta chain was identified during a study of T cells in Graves' hyperthyroidism and ophthalmopathy (dated by TCRdb to between 2019 and 2020). As for the study more broadly: Peripheral blood samples were taken at the time of initial diagnosis, prior to any treatment. Thyroid tissue and blood T-cell repertoires from about six Graves' hyperthyroidism patients were also compared in the study. The 100 or so discovery patients were divided at random into training and test sets in a 7:3 ratio. To identify distinguishing TCR V-J signatures, a discovery cohort of around 100 patients was used, comprising 43 with Graves' ophthalmopathy and under 60 with stable Graves' hyperthyroidism. Following sampling, methimazole starting at 30 mg daily was given to hyperthyroidism patients, and high-dose intravenous methylprednisolone was given to ophthalmopathy patients. Prospective prediction of ophthalmopathy was tested in an independent validation cohort of fewer than 20 hyperthyroidism patients and around 16 patients who later progressed to ophthalmopathy. The paper describes TCR Vbeta CDR3 sequencing of 135 peripheral blood samples, made up of some 40 ophthalmopathy patients, around 78 hyperthyroidism patients and roughly 17 progressor patients. The study at large found these results: A 13 V-J signature model separated ophthalmopathy from stable hyperthyroidism, with approximately 87% sensitivity and 81.08% specificity in cross-validation and 80%/75% in testing. In validation, the model predicted progression to ophthalmopathy with approximately 70% sensitivity and approximately 78% specificity, a median of 6.5 months before onset. Sample size was not statistically predetermined, and blinding of investigators to group allocation was not performed. Most expanded thyroid clonotypes (frequency above 0.001) were also detected in blood, a finding suggesting that blood repertoires may reflect thyroid immune responses.

The TCR beta CDR3 regions were amplified from RNA transcripts. For the first round of RT-PCR on the TCR CDR3, the HTBI primer set was used together with the Qiagen OneStep RT-PCR kit. Libraries were constructed in a second round of multiplex PCR, after which size selection and purification were performed. The libraries were sequenced on an Illumina HiSeq2000 using paired-end 100 bp reads. On the authors' methods: SOAPnuke was used to process the raw data, with reads discarded if the reads contained adapters or uncalled bases, had a mean Phred below 15, or lacked an exact constant-primer or identifier match. COPE v1.2.5 was used to merge high-quality paired reads, and clonotypes were defined as unique nucleotide sequences. MiTCR v1.1 was used to align clonotypes to the IMGT TRBV, TRBD and TRBJ reference segments. The analysis was restricted to V-J combinations with a frequency above 0.0001, which together covered 99.2% of the repertoires. The TCS score was defined as the ratio of F50 (clonal expansion) to E x V (chaos), calculated using BLOSUM62-based TCRdist between CDR3 peptides within each V-J. Welch's t-statistics and random forest reduced around 550 V-J features to 10 to 15, which were used in a naive Bayes classifier (R e1071). In TCRdb, the public reads were trimmed at Q25 with fastp and aligned with MiXCR, with productive beta chains retained. Every distinct CDR3 protein forms one entry, paired with its most common genes and DNA. TCRdb, rather than the study authors, made the V and J calls. In this sample the table shows fewer than 600,000 distinct CDR3 sequences, around 14% of which occur a single time. Less than 20% of the sample comes from the top ten.

The sample holds many counts of this clonotype. Its antigen is not yet known. Base quality data are lacking; no much larger clone is found one base away. Stable Graves' hyperthyroidism was defined as the absence of progression to ophthalmopathy over 18 months of follow-up. The hyperthyroidism patients were between 18 and 65 years old and newly diagnosed, with a disease duration of less than 2 months. Any patient with an uncontrolled infection, another autoimmune disease, pregnancy or lactation was excluded. Clinical symptoms, serum thyroxine and TRAb, thyroid ultrasound, and orbital computed tomography formed the basis for the diagnoses. PBMCs were isolated from 10 ml of fresh peripheral blood by Ficoll-Paque density gradient centrifugation. Total RNA was extracted with Trizol reagent, and quality was checked on an Agilent 2100 Bioanalyzer. CDR3 length: 17 amino acids, cysteine to phenylalanine. Left in the record is the CDR3 DNA by itself, 51 bases read in frame from the first base. Looking up the germline V gene yields CDR1 SNHLY and CDR2 FYNNEI. Trimming takes 4 bases off V and 7 bases off J; junction bases not matched to a gene: 15.

This clonotype originated in a woman younger than 30 with Graves' hyperthyroidism. Sample: blood. Recombination connected TRBV2 to TRBJ2-1, with 8 bases aligning to TRBD1. The nucleotides are TGTGCCAGCAGTGGGAGGACAGGGAATGTGATAGTGAATGAGCAGTTCTTC. Translation gives CASSGRTGNVIVNEQFF. Reference TRBV2 and TRBJ2-1 proteins supply the regions before and after the CDR3; the full variable domain is: EPEVTQTPSHQVTQMGQEVILRCVPISNHLYFYWYRQILGQKVEFLVSFYNNEISEKSEIFDDQFSVERPDGSNFTLKIRSTKLEDSAMYFCASSGRTGNVIVNEQFFGPGTRLTVL.